This T cell receptor beta chain was sequenced for a study of shared clonotypes between healthy human individuals (TCRdb year 2020). At the level of the whole study: Two women and a few men aged 18 to 49 years were included in the cohort. To estimate repertoire size and how much clonotype sharing occurs between individuals, the study deeply sequenced the blood TCR repertoires of 5 or 6 healthy adults. For each donor, three plates each were used for CD4 naive and CD4 memory, two plates were used for CD8 naive, and one plate was used for CD8 memory. To increase sequencing depth and limit assay-specific biases, TCR repertoire library preparation and sequencing were carried out by different laboratories using diverse techniques. Per donor, leukapheresis produced somewhere between about 0.94 and 9.5 billion PBMCs.

Turning to this clone: Its antigen is still unknown. No base quality values were provided; no much bigger clone lies one nucleotide off.

Using the deep immunoSEQ assay, TCR CDR3 regions were amplified from genomic DNA by multiplex PCR. Genomic DNA extracted from each cell subset was distributed evenly over all wells of several immunoSEQ 96-well plates, and each plate served as one replicate. For sorted subsets, roughly 200 ng of genomic DNA, equivalent to 25,000 to 30,000 T cell genomes, went into each replicate PCR. Purified libraries were quantified with a Qubit 3.0 fluorometer, sized on a Bioanalyzer 2100, and re-quantified with the KAPA Library Quantification kit. Every immunoSEQ 96-well plate was sequenced on a separate single-read 150-cycle Illumina NextSeq 550 flow cell. Processing in the source paper ran as follows. Because the immunoSEQ output included only junctional sequences and no quality scores, the filtering could not be the same as the filtering used for full-length reads. Sequences were annotated with PyIR, a Python wrapper for IgBLAST v1.9, and V/J genes and CDR3 were assigned using IMGT germline references. Reads were removed for weak V/J assignments (E-value above 1e-6), missing CDR3, stop codons, out-of-frame junctions, or ambiguous translated residues. V3J clonotypes were defined as sequences sharing an identical inferred V gene, J gene, and CDR3 amino acid sequence. Percentage overlap between repertoires was computed as shared unique clonotypes divided by the size of the smaller repertoire. RTK rarefaction, the Chao1 estimator, and Recon v2.1 estimates of unobserved clonotypes were used to assess repertoire richness. For all TCRbeta clonotypes obtained by the gDNA method from a few donors, generation probabilities were computed with OLGA. Held by TCRdb, this immuneACCESS table contains in-frame sequences only and omits some clones. Under half of the omission traces to an unresolved V gene where checked; the cause of the rest is unknown. V, J and clone size reflect that table, while D and trimming were determined from the DNA. The sample has around 700,000 clones on record, about 90% of them singletons. Of the sample, 24% falls within the top ten clones.

Paper-wide results and their limitations: Sharing across a few donors was observed for roughly 5% of naive CD4, 3% to 3.5% of naive CD8, over 2% of memory CD4, and over 0.3% of memory CD8 clonotypes. Because the study included a small number of donors, the genetic and exposure-history diversity represented was limited. Pairwise subsampling led to the expectation that sequencing depth would affect the degree of clonotype sharing among donors. Higher generation probabilities were observed for clonotypes shared by all four sorted-subset donors than for non-shared clonotypes. Even with the large sequencing depth, rarefaction of the sorted-subset datasets indicated that sequencing was incomplete. Estimated clonotype richness was generally larger for naive than for memory subsets. Only blood was sampled, and tissue TCR repertoires likely differ from those in blood.

For the CD8 naive samples, CD45RO-negative cells were positively selected for CCR7, yielding a CD45RA+CCR7+ population from which TemRA cells were excluded. Donors were healthy HIV-negative adults with no recently reported acute infections or vaccinations. Every donor was a Caucasian adult residing in Nashville, Tennessee, USA. After blood collection by leukapheresis, PBMCs were isolated using Ficoll-Histopaque density gradient centrifugation and then cryopreserved in the vapor phase of liquid nitrogen. Analytical flow cytometry was used to check the purity and quantity of every magnetically sorted T cell population. From each sorted fraction, genomic DNA was isolated and quantified by UV absorbance on a Nanodrop 2000c. Sequences were obtained from naive CD8+ T cells sorted from blood. Sample cell subset or site, as interpreted from the label and publication: CD45RA+CCR7+. The sequence came from a man between 25 and 39 years old in good health.

The nucleotide sequence is TGTGCCACAGGTTCAGTAAGTCCTGAAGCTTTCTTT. The resulting protein is CATGSVSPEAFF. The chain employs TRBV6-1 and TRBJ1-1; no D gene can be assigned with confidence. Between the V and J ends, shortened by 10 bases and 6 bases respectively, the junction contains 15 bases. The germline V gene specifies MNHNS as CDR1 and SASEGT as CDR2. The cysteine opens and the phenylalanine closes a CDR3 of 12 amino acids. This entry keeps only the CDR3 DNA: 36 bases, framed from base 1.